The 9 T cell receptor beta chains below were found in one sample sequenced in a study of Ad26.COV2.S vaccination and SARS-CoV-2 variants. Documented treatment: around 19 received Ad26.COV2.S at low or high dose, single or two shots; 5 received placebo; per-sample allocation not given. After the first vaccine or placebo injection, samples were drawn on day 63. Method: immunoSEQ multiplex PCR; TCRdb's copy keeps in-frame clones and lacks some. The sample yields some 290,000 clones, about 86% seen once. This specimen consisted of peripheral blood, obtained in a trial of Ad26.COV2.S vaccine versus placebo. These receptors were collected from a person between 18 and 65 years old who received the Ad26.COV2.S COVID-19 vaccine or a placebo.

The rearrangement joins TRBV5-1 to TRBJ2-7; D may match TRBD1 or TRBD2 (7 bases each). V lost 0 bases and J 4 bases, leaving 11 bases between the germline ends. Germline CDR1 is SGHRS and CDR2 is YFSETQ. CDR3 length equals 14 residues. CDR3 protein: CASSLDRGGYEQYF. The CDR3 nucleotides are TGCGCCAGCAGCTTGGACAGGGGAGGGTACGAGCAGTACTTC. Using reference TRBV5-1 and TRBJ2-7 for the parts outside the CDR3, the full variable domain is KAGVTQTPRYLIKTRGQQVTLSCSPISGHRSVSWYQQTPGQGLQFLFEYFSETQRNKGNFPGRFSGRQFSNSRSEMNVSTLELGDSALYLCASSLDRGGYEQYFGPGTRLTVT.

The V call is TRBV30, the J call TRBJ1-6; TRBD1 matches at 9 bases. Germline CDR1 is GTSNPN and CDR2 is SVGIG (reference sequence). V trimming: 8 bases; J trimming: 7 bases; junction bases outside the gene matches: 6. This CDR3 is built from 13 residues. CDR3 nucleotide sequence: TGTGCCGGGACCGGGACAGGGAATTCACCCCTCCACTTT. The encoded protein is CAGTGTGNSPLHF.

This rearrangement joins TRBV7-9 to TRBJ2-7, with D perhaps assigned TRBD1 or TRBD2 (6 bases each). The germline V and J ends were trimmed by 6 bases and 3 bases, with 27 bases remaining between them. The germline V gene has CDR1 SEHNR and CDR2 FQNEAQ (reference sequence). The length of the CDR3 is 18 residues. The CDR3 sequence is CASSPIPGTEGEFYEQYF. CDR3 coding DNA: TGTGCCAGCAGTCCCATTCCGGGCACGGAGGGGGAGTTCTACGAGCAGTACTTC. Complete variable domain (other parts from reference TRBV7-9 and TRBJ2-7): DTGVSQNPRHKITKRGQNVTFRCDPISEHNRLYWYRQTLGQGPEFLTYFQNEAQLEKSRLLSDRFSAERPKGSFSTLEIQRTEQGDSAMYLCASSPIPGTEGEFYEQYFGPGTRLTVT.

The J gene is TRBJ2-1, the V gene TRBV5-8; tentatively, D is TRBD1 or TRBD2 (5 bases each). Trimming took 2 bases from V and 0 from J, leaving 9 bases between them. The CDR3 runs 15 residues. The germline CDR1 and CDR2 sequences are SGHTS and YDEGEE. The CDR3 is CASSFERGSYNEQFF. CDR3 coding DNA: TGTGCCAGCAGCTTTGAGAGGGGCTCCTACAATGAGCAGTTCTTC.

As concerns this clone: Other nucleotide sequences from this sample produce the same CDR3. The rearrangement joins TRBV5-6 to TRBJ2-6, with D maybe TRBD1 (6 bases). Germline loops: CDR1 SGHDT, CDR2 YYEEEE. The V gene lost 2 bases and the J gene lost 0 bases, with 6 bases spanning the gap. CDR3 size: 15 residues. In DNA form, the CDR3 reads TGTGCCAGCAGCTTAGGGGGCTCTGGGGCCAACGTCCTGACTTTC. It specifies CASSLGGSGANVLTF.

The gene calls are TRBV5-1 and TRBJ1-6; TRBD1 agrees at 7 bases. Trimming took 3 bases from V and 3 from J; bases not matched to a gene: 9. CDR1 SGHRS and CDR2 YFSETQ come from the germline V gene. The CDR3 is 17 residues long. CDR3 in amino acids: CASSYLDRSGYNSPLHF. DNA for the CDR3: TGCGCCAGCAGCTATTTGGACAGGTCTGGCTATAATTCACCCCTCCACTTT.

This sequence joins TRBV6-5 and TRBJ1-6; D unresolved. This CDR3 comprises 13 residues. V was trimmed by 8 bases and J by 10 bases, leaving 15 bases between them. Germline V CDR1 and CDR2: MNHEY, SVGAGI. The DNA for the CDR3 is TGTGCCAGCCGAGTTGGAGAAGGATCACCCCTCCACTTT. Its translation is CASRVGEGSPLHF.

The V gene is TRBV3-1 (or the pseudogene TRBV3-2), the J gene TRBJ2-3; TRBD2 matches at 11 bases. CDR1 and CDR2 (germline): LGHDT, YNNKEL (reference sequence). V gave up 6 bases and J gave up 2 bases; unmatched junction bases: 7. This CDR3 spans 16 amino acids. CDR3 residues: CASSLYSGGDTDTQYF. Here the CDR3 DNA reads TGTGCCAGCAGTCTATATAGCGGGGGGGACACAGATACGCAGTATTTT.

The CDR3 region has the DNA TGTGCCAGCAGTTTCTACGGACAGGGAAACATTCAGTACTTC. This translates into CASSFYGQGNIQYF. J is TRBJ2-4 and V is TRBV6-2 or TRBV6-3; 8 positions agree with TRBD1. Per the germline V gene, CDR1 is MNHEY and CDR2 is SVGEGT. Trimming at V came to 4 bases and at J to 6 bases, leaving 5 bases not matched to a gene. This CDR3 region has 14 residues.